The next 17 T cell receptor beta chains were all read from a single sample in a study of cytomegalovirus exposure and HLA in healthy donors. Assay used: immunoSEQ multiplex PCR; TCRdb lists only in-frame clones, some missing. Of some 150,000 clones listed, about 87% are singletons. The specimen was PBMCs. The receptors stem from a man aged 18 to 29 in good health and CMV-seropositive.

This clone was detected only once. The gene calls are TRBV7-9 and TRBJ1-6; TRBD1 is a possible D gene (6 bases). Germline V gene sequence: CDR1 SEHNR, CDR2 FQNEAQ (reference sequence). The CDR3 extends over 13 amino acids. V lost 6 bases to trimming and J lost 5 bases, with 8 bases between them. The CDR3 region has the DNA TGTGCCAGCAGGGACAGAGATAATTCACCCCTCCACTTT. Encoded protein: CASRDRDNSPLHF.

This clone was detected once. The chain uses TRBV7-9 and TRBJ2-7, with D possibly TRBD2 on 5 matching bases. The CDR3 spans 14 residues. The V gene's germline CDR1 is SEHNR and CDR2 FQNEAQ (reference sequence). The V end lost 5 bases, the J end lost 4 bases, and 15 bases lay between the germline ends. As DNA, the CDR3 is TGTGCCAGCAGCGGAGGCGAAACCCCTTACGAGCAGTACTTC. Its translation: CASSGGETPYEQYF.

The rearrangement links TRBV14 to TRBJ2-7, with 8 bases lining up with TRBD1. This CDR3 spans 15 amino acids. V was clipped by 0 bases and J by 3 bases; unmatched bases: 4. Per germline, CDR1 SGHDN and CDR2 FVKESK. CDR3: CASSQDTGGYYEQYF. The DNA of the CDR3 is TGTGCCAGCAGCCAAGATACAGGGGGGTACTACGAGCAGTACTTC.

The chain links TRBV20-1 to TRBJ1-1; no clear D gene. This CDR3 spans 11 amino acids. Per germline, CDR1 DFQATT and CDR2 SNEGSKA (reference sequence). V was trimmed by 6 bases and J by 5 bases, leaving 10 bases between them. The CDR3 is CSAPQWTEAFF. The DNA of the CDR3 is TGCAGTGCCCCTCAGTGGACTGAAGCTTTCTTT.

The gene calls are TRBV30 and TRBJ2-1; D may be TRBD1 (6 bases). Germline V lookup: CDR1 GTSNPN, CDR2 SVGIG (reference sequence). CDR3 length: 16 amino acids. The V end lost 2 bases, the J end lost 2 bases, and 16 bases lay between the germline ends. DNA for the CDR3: TGTGCCTGGAGTCGTGAGGGTGAGGGGGCCTACAATGAGCAGTTCTTC. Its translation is CAWSREGEGAYNEQFF. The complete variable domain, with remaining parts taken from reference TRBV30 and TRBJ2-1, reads SQTIHQWPATLVQPVGSPLSLECTVEGTSNPNLYWYRQAAGRGLQLLFYSVGIGQISSEVPQNLSASRPQDRQFILSSKKLLLSDSGFYLCAWSREGEGAYNEQFFGPGTRLTVL.

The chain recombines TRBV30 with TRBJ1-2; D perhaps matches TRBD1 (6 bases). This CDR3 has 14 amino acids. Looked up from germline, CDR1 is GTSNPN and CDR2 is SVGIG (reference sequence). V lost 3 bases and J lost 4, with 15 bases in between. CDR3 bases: TGTGCCTGGAGACTAGGGGGAGGGGGCTATGGCTACACCTTC. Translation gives CAWRLGGGGYGYTF.

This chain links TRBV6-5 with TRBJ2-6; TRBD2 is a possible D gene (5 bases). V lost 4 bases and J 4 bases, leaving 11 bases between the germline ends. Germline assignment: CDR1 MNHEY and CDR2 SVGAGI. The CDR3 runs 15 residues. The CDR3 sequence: CASSFEGSGANVLTF. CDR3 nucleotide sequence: TGTGCCAGCAGTTTTGAGGGATCCGGGGCCAACGTCCTGACTTTC.

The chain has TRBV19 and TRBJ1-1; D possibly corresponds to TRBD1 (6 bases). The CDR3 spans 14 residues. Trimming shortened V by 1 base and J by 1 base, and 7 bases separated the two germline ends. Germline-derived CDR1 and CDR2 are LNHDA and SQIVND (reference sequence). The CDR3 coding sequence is TGTGCCAGTAGTATAGGGGGGCAGAACACTGAAGCTTTCTTT. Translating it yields CASSIGGQNTEAFF.

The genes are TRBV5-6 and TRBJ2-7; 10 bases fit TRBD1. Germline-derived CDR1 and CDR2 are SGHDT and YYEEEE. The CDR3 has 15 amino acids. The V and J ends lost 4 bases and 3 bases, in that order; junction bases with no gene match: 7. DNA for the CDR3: TGTGCCAGCAGCCCCCCGGGACAGGGGCACTACGAGCAGTACTTC. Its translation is CASSPPGQGHYEQYF.

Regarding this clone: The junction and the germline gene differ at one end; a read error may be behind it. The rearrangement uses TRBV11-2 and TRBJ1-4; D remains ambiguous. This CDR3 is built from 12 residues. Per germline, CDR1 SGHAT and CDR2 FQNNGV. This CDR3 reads CASSLRSEELFF. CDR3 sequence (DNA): TGTGCCAGCAGCTTACGGTCTGAAGAACTGTTTTTT.

DNA for the CDR3: TGTGCCAGGGGCTCCCGGGACGGAGGGTTGGGTACGCAGTATTTT. It is translated as CARGSRDGGLGTQYF. The chain carries TRBV2 and TRBJ2-3; D perhaps matches TRBD2 (6 bases). CDR1 is SNHLY and CDR2 is FYNNEI in the germline V gene. The CDR3 contains 15 residues. Trimming removed 9 bases at V and 8 bases at J, with 24 bases between. Supplemented by reference TRBV2 and TRBJ2-3, the full variable domain reads EPEVTQTPSHQVTQMGQEVILRCVPISNHLYFYWYRQILGQKVEFLVSFYNNEISEKSEIFDDQFSVERPDGSNFTLKIRSTKLEDSAMYFCARGSRDGGLGTQYFGPGTRLTVL.

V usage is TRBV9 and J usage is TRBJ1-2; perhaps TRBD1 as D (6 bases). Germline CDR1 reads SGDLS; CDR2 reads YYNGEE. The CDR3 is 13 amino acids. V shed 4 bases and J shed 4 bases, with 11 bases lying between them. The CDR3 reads CASSPGQSYGYTF. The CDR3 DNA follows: TGTGCCAGCAGCCCCGGACAGAGCTATGGCTACACCTTC. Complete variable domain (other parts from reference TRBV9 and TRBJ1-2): DSGVTQTPKHLITATGQRVTLRCSPRSGDLSVYWYQQSLDQGLQFLIQYYNGEERAKGNILERFSAQQFPDLHSELNLSSLELGDSALYFCASSPGQSYGYTFGSGTRLTVV.

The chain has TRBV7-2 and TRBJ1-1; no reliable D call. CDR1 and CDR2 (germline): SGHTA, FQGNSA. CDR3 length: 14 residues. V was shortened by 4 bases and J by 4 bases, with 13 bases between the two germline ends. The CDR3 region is CASSSFVGGTEAFF. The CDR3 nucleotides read TGTGCCAGCAGCTCCTTCGTGGGAGGCACTGAAGCTTTCTTT.

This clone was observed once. Here the CDR3 reads CASRETGGLREQYF. CDR3 DNA: TGTGCCAGCAGGGAGACAGGGGGGTTGAGGGAGCAGTACTTC. This chain connects TRBV6-1 to TRBJ2-7, with 9 positions matching TRBD1. The CDR3 length is 14 residues. Germline CDR1 is MNHNS and CDR2 is SASEGT. V shed 6 bases and J 7 bases; nucleotides not matched to a gene: 10.

CDR3 nucleotides: TGTGCCAGCAGCCCTGGACTAGCGGGGAGTAATGAGCAGTTCTTC. It codes for CASSPGLAGSNEQFF. V usage is TRBV11-3 and J usage is TRBJ2-1, with TRBD2 identical over 12 bases. The CDR3 totals 15 residues. V shed 5 bases, J shed 7 bases, and the junction held 6 bases outside the gene matches. Germline CDR1 and CDR2: SGHNT and YENEEA. The entire variable domain, with the rest obtained from reference TRBV11-3 and TRBJ2-1, is as follows: EAGVVQSPRYKIIEKKQPVAFWCNPISGHNTLYWYLQNLGQGPELLIRYENEEAVDDSQLPKDRFSAERLKGVDSTLKIQPAELGDSAVYLCASSPGLAGSNEQFFGPGTRLTVL.

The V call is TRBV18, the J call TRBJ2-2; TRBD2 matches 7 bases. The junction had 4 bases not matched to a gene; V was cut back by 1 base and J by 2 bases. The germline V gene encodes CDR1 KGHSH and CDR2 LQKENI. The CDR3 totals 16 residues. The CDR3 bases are TGTGCCAGCTCACCACGCGGGAGTGAAAACACCGGGGAGCTGTTTTTT. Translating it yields CASSPRGSENTGELFF.

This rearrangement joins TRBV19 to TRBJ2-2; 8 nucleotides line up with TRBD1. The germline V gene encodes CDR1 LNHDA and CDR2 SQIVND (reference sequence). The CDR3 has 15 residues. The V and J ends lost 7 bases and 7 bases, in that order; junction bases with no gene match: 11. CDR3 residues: CASTPQGAPGGELFF. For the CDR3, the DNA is TGTGCCAGTACCCCCCAGGGGGCGCCGGGCGGGGAGCTGTTTTTT. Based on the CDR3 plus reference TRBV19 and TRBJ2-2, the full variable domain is DGGITQSPKYLFRKEGQNVTLSCEQNLNHDAMYWYRQDPGQGLRLIYYSQIVNDFQKGDIAEGYSVSREKKESFPLTVTSAQKNPTAFYLCASTPQGAPGGELFFGEGSRLTVL.